One and the same sample provided the 30 T cell receptor beta chains below, sequenced in a study of Ad26.COV2.S vaccination and SARS-CoV-2 variants listed by TCRdb under 2021. What the treatment or condition label conveys for this sample: roughly 18 received Ad26.COV2.S at low or high dose, single or two shots; roughly five received placebo; per-sample allocation not given. Repertoires of vaccine and placebo recipients were sequenced from samples collected on day 63 after the first injection. The protocol used for the library was the immunoSEQ multiplex PCR assay. The table was pulled from immuneACCESS by TCRdb, which kept in-frame rearrangements only. Such tables lose some clones; where checked, under half of the loss comes from unresolved V genes, and the rest has no known cause. The sample table lists around 450,000 clones, roughly 91% of them with a count of one. Jointly, the top ten make up roughly 4.3% of the sample.

Sequenced material: peripheral blood, taken in a trial of Ad26.COV2.S vaccine versus placebo. The receptors come from a person aged 18 to 65 who received the Ad26.COV2.S COVID-19 vaccine or a placebo.

V usage is TRBV7-2 and J usage is TRBJ2-3; the D gene is possibly TRBD1 (6 bases). CDR1 is SGHTA and CDR2 is FQGNSA in the germline V gene. V gave up 4 bases and J gave up 0 bases, with 8 bases separating them. The CDR3 is 14 residues long. The CDR3 reads CASSWGLSTDTQYF. The CDR3 DNA sequence: TGTGCCAGCAGCTGGGGGCTTAGCACAGATACGCAGTATTTT.

This clone came up a few times. The CDR3 nucleotides are TGTGCCAGTAGTGTTGAACTGCGGAGCTCCTACGAGCAGTACTTC. This codes for CASSVELRSSYEQYF. V gene TRBV19 combines with J gene TRBJ2-7; D remains unclear. CDR3 length: 15 amino acids. Germline CDR1 LNHDA, CDR2 SQIVND (reference sequence). V lost 5 bases and J 0 bases, leaving 14 bases between the germline ends.

This chain uses TRBV5-6 with TRBJ2-1, with TRBD1 identical over 9 bases. V gave up 4 bases and J gave up 6 bases; unmatched junction bases: 8. The length of the CDR3 is 15 residues. The V gene's germline CDR1 is SGHDT and CDR2 YYEEEE. DNA of the CDR3: TGTGCCAGCAGCAGCACAGGGGGCTCTCTCAATGAGCAGTTCTTC. Translated, it gives CASSSTGGSLNEQFF.

This clone was seen once. The chain uses TRBV6-5 and TRBJ2-2; D may be TRBD1 (6 bases). The length of the CDR3 is 12 residues. V lost 7 bases and J lost 6, with 9 bases in between. Germline CDR1 MNHEY, CDR2 SVGAGI. CDR3 in DNA: TGTGCCAGCAACAGGGTATCCGGGGAGCTGTTTTTT. Its protein product is CASNRVSGELFF.

This chain connects TRBV15 to TRBJ2-4; D uncertain. V dropped 1 base and J dropped 0 bases, with 10 bases sitting between them. The CDR3 is made up of 16 amino acids. The V gene's germline CDR1 is LNHNV and CDR2 YYDKDF (reference sequence). CDR3 in amino acids: CATSRAVGVAKNIQYF. The CDR3 DNA reads as TGTGCCACCAGCAGAGCTGTTGGTGTAGCCAAAAACATTCAGTACTTC.

The J gene is TRBJ2-7, the V gene TRBV11-2; no reliable D call. This CDR3 comprises 13 residues. V gave up 3 bases and J gave up 6 bases, with 12 bases separating them. Germline loops: CDR1 SGHAT, CDR2 FQNNGV. CDR3 sequence reads: CASSLIFGREQYF. The CDR3 nucleotides read TGTGCCAGCAGCTTGATCTTTGGGCGCGAGCAGTACTTC.

The V call is TRBV10-3, the J call TRBJ1-1; 7 bases align to TRBD1. CDR3 size: 17 residues. Germline V gene data show CDR1 as ENHRY and CDR2 as SYGVKD. V was pared by 0 bases and J by 3 bases, with 10 bases of the junction left unmatched. For the CDR3, the DNA is TGTGCCATCAGTGAGTCGGATGGAGGGGGCGCGTACACTGAAGCTTTCTTT. Translation gives CAISESDGGGAYTEAFF.

The gene calls are TRBV5-1 and TRBJ1-6, with D perhaps TRBD1 (6 bases). The V gene's germline CDR1 is SGHRS and CDR2 YFSETQ. The CDR3 spans 17 residues. Trimming took off 3 bases at V and 5 bases at J, with 18 bases between the two ends. The CDR3 DNA is TGCGCCAGCAGCTATTCGCCCGACAGGCCAGATAATTCACCCCTCCACTTT. The encoded protein is CASSYSPDRPDNSPLHF.

The rearrangement links TRBV7-2 to TRBJ2-5, with 8 nucleotides matching TRBD1. The CDR3 has 15 residues. Per the germline V gene, CDR1 is SGHTA and CDR2 is FQGNSA. The J segment lost 2 bases and the V segment lost 2 bases, leaving 4 bases of the junction unmatched. The CDR3, as DNA: TGTGCCAGCAGCTTATCGGGACAGGAACAAGAGACCCAGTACTTC. This encodes CASSLSGQEQETQYF.

This clone was counted between two and nine times. The chain joins TRBV28 to TRBJ1-5; possible D gene TRBD1, 6 bases. The germline V and J ends were trimmed by 10 bases and 6 bases, with 22 bases remaining between them. The CDR3 covers 15 residues. Germline CDR1 reads MDHEN; CDR2 reads SYDVKM. CDR3 residues: CATAGHTGLSQPQHF. The CDR3 DNA reads TGTGCCACCGCGGGGCATACAGGGTTGAGTCAGCCCCAGCATTTT. The full variable domain, rest sourced from reference TRBV28 and TRBJ1-5, is DVKVTQSSRYLVKRTGEKVFLECVQDMDHENMFWYRQDPGLGLRLIYFSYDVKMKEKGDIPEGYSVSREKKERFSLILESASTNQTSMYLCATAGHTGLSQPQHFGDGTRLSIL.

The V call is TRBV28, the J call TRBJ2-7, with D maybe TRBD2 (6 bases). The germline V gene has CDR1 MDHEN and CDR2 SYDVKM. This CDR3 is built from 14 residues. Trimming shortened V by 5 bases and J by 3 bases, and 14 bases separated the two germline ends. CDR3 loop: CASSSSLALYEQYF. The CDR3 nucleotides read TGTGCCAGCAGTAGCTCTCTAGCGCTCTACGAGCAGTACTTC.

The chain carries TRBV5-6 and TRBJ2-5; maybe TRBD2 (5 bases). Trimming removed 6 bases at V and 2 bases at J, with 23 bases between. Germline V lookup: CDR1 SGHDT, CDR2 YYEEEE. CDR3 length: 17 residues. CDR3 coding DNA: TGTGCCAGCACCTACTCTTCGGGGTTTTTACTACAAGAGACCCAGTACTTC. Translation gives CASTYSSGFLLQETQYF.

This chain links TRBV5-1 with TRBJ2-1; 12 bases are a match to TRBD2. Per germline, CDR1 SGHRS and CDR2 YFSETQ. J was trimmed by 7 bases and V by 2 bases; bases with no gene match: 10. The CDR3 is 17 amino acids. The CDR3 DNA follows: TGCGCCAGCAGCTTCACTGTACTAGCGGGAGGAGGAAATGAGCAGTTCTTC. Translating it yields CASSFTVLAGGGNEQFF.

This sequence joins TRBV6-2 or TRBV6-3 and TRBJ2-1, with D unclear. Germline V gene sequence: CDR1 MNHEY, CDR2 SVGEGT. Trimming left V 2 bases short and J 9 bases short, with 11 bases between. The CDR3 runs to 13 residues. The CDR3 loop reads CASSYPRPGEQFF. For the CDR3, the DNA is TGTGCCAGCAGTTACCCCCGACCGGGTGAGCAGTTCTTC.

This clone appeared once. The chain recombines TRBV7-9 with TRBJ2-7; D gene ambiguous. Germline V gene data show CDR1 as SEHNR and CDR2 as FQNEAQ (reference sequence). The CDR3 is 16 residues long. V lost 4 bases to trimming and J lost 0 bases, with 16 bases between them. CDR3 in DNA: TGTGCCAGCAGCTCAACCGGAAGAAGCGCCTCCTACGAGCAGTACTTC. This sequence encodes CASSSTGRSASYEQYF.

The chain employs TRBV11-1 and TRBJ2-1, with no clear D. V was pared by 1 base and J by 5 bases, with 6 bases between. Germline-derived CDR1 and CDR2 are SGHAT and FQDESV (reference sequence). The CDR3 extends over 13 amino acids. Written as DNA, the CDR3 is TGTGCCAGCAGCTTAGGAGTGGACAATGAGCAGTTCTTC. Its translation is CASSLGVDNEQFF.

J is TRBJ1-1 and V is TRBV19; 8 bases map to TRBD1. This CDR3 comprises 14 residues. Per germline, CDR1 LNHDA and CDR2 SQIVND (reference sequence). With V trimmed by 0 bases and J by 6 bases, 3 bases remained unmatched. The DNA of the CDR3 is TGTGCCAGTAGTATAGATGCACAGGGGGCTGAAGCTTTCTTT. It specifies CASSIDAQGAEAFF.

The chain recombines TRBV6-4 with TRBJ2-6; 8 bases agree with TRBD1. With 10 bases clipped from V and 0 bases from J, the junction kept 11 bases outside the gene matches. Germline assignment: CDR1 MRHNA and CDR2 SNTAGT. The CDR3 sequence is 17 residues long. The CDR3 sequence is CATAPDRAHSGANVLTF. The CDR3 DNA is TGTGCCACCGCCCCGGACAGGGCCCACTCTGGGGCCAACGTCCTGACTTTC.

This rearrangement joins TRBV27 to TRBJ1-1, with D hard to call. The CDR3 has 14 residues. Trimming took off 6 bases at V and 4 bases at J, with 15 bases between the two ends. The V gene's germline CDR1 is MNHEY and CDR2 SMNVEV (reference sequence). The CDR3 bases are TGTGCCAGCAGCCAACGGGTCCCCGGCACTGAAGCTTTCTTT. Translation gives CASSQRVPGTEAFF.

The count of this clone is one. This rearrangement joins TRBV5-5 to TRBJ2-1; TRBD2 matches at 14 bases. This CDR3 has 16 amino acids. Germline V CDR1 and CDR2: SGHKS, YYEKEE (reference sequence). V lost 0 bases, J lost 7 bases, and 3 bases stayed unmatched. CDR3 protein: CASSLAGTSGRNEQFF. CDR3 sequence (DNA): TGTGCCAGCAGCTTGGCAGGGACTAGCGGGAGAAATGAGCAGTTCTTC.

Here the CDR3 reads CATSDPSGASTDTQYF. In nucleotides, the CDR3 is TGTGCCACCAGTGATCCTAGCGGGGCTAGCACAGATACGCAGTATTTT. The chain employs TRBV24-1 and TRBJ2-3, with TRBD2 matching over 9 bases. This CDR3 region has 16 residues. Per the germline V gene, CDR1 is KGHDR and CDR2 is SFDVKD. The trim removed 3 bases at V and 0 bases at J, leaving 3 bases unmatched.

The chain employs TRBV6-4 and TRBJ1-1; no definite D call. Trimming pared 4 bases from V and 3 bases from J, leaving 9 bases between. The length of the CDR3 is 13 residues. The germline gives CDR1 MRHNA, CDR2 SNTAGT. CDR3 sequence (DNA): TGTGCCAGCAGTGCGGGGTTTGACACTGAAGCTTTCTTT. Encoded protein: CASSAGFDTEAFF.

The chain joins TRBV29-1 to TRBJ1-2; the D gene is possibly TRBD1 (5 bases). Germline V gene sequence: CDR1 SQVTM, CDR2 ANQGSEA. Trimming cost V 5 bases and J 8 bases, with 24 bases left between them. The CDR3 is 15 amino acids. As DNA, the CDR3 is TGCAGCGTTCTGAGGGGTGACGAGGGGATAGGCGGCTACACCTTC. Residues: CSVLRGDEGIGGYTF.

This clone showed up just once. The chain combines TRBV20-1 with TRBJ1-1, with no clear D. This CDR3 contains 13 residues. The ends were cut back, 3 bases at V and 5 bases at J, with 13 bases in the middle. CDR1 is DFQATT and CDR2 is SNEGSKA in the germline V gene (reference sequence). The CDR3 spells CSASRREDTEAFF. The CDR3 nucleotides read TGCAGTGCTAGTAGGCGGGAGGATACTGAAGCTTTCTTT.

This chain joins TRBV19 and TRBJ2-2, with D maybe TRBD2 (5 bases). Germline loops: CDR1 LNHDA, CDR2 SQIVND (reference sequence). The CDR3 loop spans 14 amino acids. Between the trimmed V and J ends, which lost 3 bases and 2 bases, there was a span of 7 bases. The CDR3 nucleotides are TGTGCCAGTAGTATGCGGGTAAACACCGGGGAGCTGTTTTTT. As protein: CASSMRVNTGELFF.

The chain combines TRBV28 with TRBJ2-5, with D tentatively TRBD2 (6 bases). This CDR3 has 15 residues. V was trimmed by 4 bases and J by 2 bases, leaving 14 bases between them. The germline CDR1 and CDR2 sequences are MDHEN and SYDVKM. The CDR3 spells CASSYPRRGQETQYF. DNA of the CDR3: TGTGCCAGCAGTTATCCCAGGCGGGGACAAGAGACCCAGTACTTC.

The chain carries TRBV9 and TRBJ2-1, with TRBD2 matching 9 bases. The germline gives CDR1 SGDLS, CDR2 YYNGEE. The CDR3 has 17 residues. V was pared by 0 bases and J by 2 bases, with 6 bases of the junction left unmatched. The CDR3 nucleotides are TGTGCCAGCAGCGTAGCTACAGCGGGAGGAGCCTACAATGAGCAGTTCTTC. It specifies CASSVATAGGAYNEQFF.

The chain carries TRBV28 and TRBJ2-5, with TRBD1 matching 8 bases. Germline trimming cut 5 bases from V and 4 bases from J; bases unmatched to any gene: 12. This CDR3 is built from 16 residues. The germline V gene encodes CDR1 MDHEN and CDR2 SYDVKM. The CDR3 loop reads CASSLDRTGMGETQYF. In DNA form, the CDR3 reads TGTGCCAGCAGTCTCGACAGGACAGGGATGGGAGAGACCCAGTACTTC. The full variable domain, rest sourced from reference TRBV28 and TRBJ2-5, is DVKVTQSSRYLVKRTGEKVFLECVQDMDHENMFWYRQDPGLGLRLIYFSYDVKMKEKGDIPEGYSVSREKKERFSLILESASTNQTSMYLCASSLDRTGMGETQYFGPGTRLLVL.

V usage is TRBV30 and J usage is TRBJ1-2, with D possibly TRBD1 on 6 matching bases. V lost 4 bases, J lost 0 bases, and 12 bases lay in between. The germline CDR1 and CDR2 sequences are GTSNPN and SVGIG (reference sequence). The CDR3 consists of 14 residues. The CDR3 region is CAWTGGRTNYGYTF. The CDR3 DNA reads as TGTGCCTGGACTGGGGGCCGAACTAACTATGGCTACACCTTC.

This chain connects TRBV20-1 to TRBJ2-3; D is ambiguous. Germline V gene data show CDR1 as DFQATT and CDR2 as SNEGSKA (reference sequence). V was clipped by 7 bases and J by 5 bases, with 10 bases between them. This CDR3 contains 11 residues. The CDR3 here is CSGAIEDTQYF. CDR3 bases: TGCAGTGGGGCCATCGAAGATACGCAGTATTTT.